This T cell receptor (beta chain) appears in the sequencing data of a study of cytomegalovirus exposure and HLA in healthy donors. Comments on this clone: Its antigen is unidentified.

General study points: TCR beta chains numbering 164 were designated cytomegalovirus-associated.

J gave up 6 bases and V 0 bases, and 6 bases lay outside the gene matches. From germline, CDR1 is SGHRS and CDR2 YFSETQ. The CDR3 extends over 15 amino acids. PCR amplification relied on 60 Vbeta primers (plus 13 Jbeta primers). Original handling: Tens of millions of unique TCR beta chains, about 10 million of them shared, were counted by a later analysis. Repertoires were generated with immunoSEQ multiplex PCR, while TCRdb's copy carries only in-frame clones and drops some. D and trimming come from the DNA, and the V and J calls and clone size come from that table. The table includes about 62,000 clones, 75% detected once.

The sequence was obtained from a man in his sixties in good health and CMV-seropositive. Input material: PBMCs. The chain combines TRBV5-1 with TRBJ1-5; 7 bases are shared with TRBD1. The CDR3 region is CASSLGGTESQPQHF. The CDR3 nucleotides read TGCGCCAGCAGCTTGGGGGGGACAGAAAGTCAGCCCCAGCATTTT.